The 12 T cell receptor beta chains in this list originate from one sample, sequenced in a study of blood T cell repertoires in COVID-19. Sequenced by immunoSEQ multiplex PCR; TCRdb stores in-frame clones only, minus some. The sample holds about 69,000 clones; around 89% are singletons and the top ten take about 5%. The sample consisted of peripheral blood. The source of these receptors is a man in his fifties with acute or convalescent COVID-19.

CDR3 in amino acids: CASKQAVTNEKLFF. In DNA form, the CDR3 reads TGTGCCAGTAAACAGGCGGTAACTAATGAAAAACTGTTTTTT. The genes are TRBV19 and TRBJ1-4; a weak D match, TRBD1 (5 bases). The CDR3 totals 14 residues. V lost 7 bases, J lost 1 base, and 10 bases lay in between. CDR1 and CDR2 from the germline V gene are LNHDA and SQIVND (reference sequence).

The V and J genes are TRBV24-1 and TRBJ2-1; 9 bases fit TRBD1. V shed 4 bases and J 7 bases; nucleotides not matched to a gene: 10. Germline values: CDR1 KGHDR, CDR2 SFDVKD. This CDR3 has 16 residues. DNA of the CDR3: TGTGCCACCAGTGACCAAGGGACAGGGCGTCCTAATGAGCAGTTCTTC. This gives the protein CATSDQGTGRPNEQFF.

This clone showed up just once. The chain combines TRBV7-9 with TRBJ2-2; 7 bases line up with TRBD2. V shed 2 bases and J 5 bases; nucleotides not matched to a gene: 8. Per germline, CDR1 SEHNR and CDR2 FQNEAQ (reference sequence). This CDR3 region has 16 residues. This CDR3 reads CASSLSASGPTGELFF. Written as DNA, the CDR3 is TGTGCCAGCAGCTTATCGGCTAGCGGACCAACCGGGGAGCTGTTTTTT.

The V gene is TRBV7-6, the J gene TRBJ1-4; TRBD1 aligns across 8 bases. The germline CDR1 and CDR2 sequences are SGHVS and FNYEAQ. After removal of 5 bases from V and 8 bases from J, the junction contained 7 bases not matched to a gene. The CDR3 spans 14 residues. The DNA of the CDR3 is TGTGCCAGCAGCCAAGGACAGGGAGAGGAAAAACTGTTTTTT. Amino acid sequence: CASSQGQGEEKLFF.

This clone came up a few times. The chain recombines TRBV4-1 with TRBJ1-4; a weak D match, TRBD1 (6 bases). The V end was cut by 6 bases, the J end by 4 bases, with 18 bases between. The germline V gene encodes CDR1 MGHRA and CDR2 YSYEKL. The CDR3 runs to 16 residues. The CDR3 sequence: CASSRGGQVDNEKLFF. The CDR3 DNA follows: TGCGCCAGCAGTCGGGGGGGGCAGGTTGATAATGAAAAACTGTTTTTT.

This chain connects TRBV5-1 to TRBJ2-5; D may be TRBD2 (7 bases). V lost 0 bases, J lost 6 bases, and 12 bases lay in between. Germline CDR1 reads SGHRS; CDR2 reads YFSETQ. This CDR3 comprises 14 residues. The DNA of the CDR3 is TGCGCCAGCAGCTTGGGCGGGGGCCTAAAGACCCAGTACTTC. Protein: CASSLGGGLKTQYF.

This sequence joins TRBV20-1 and TRBJ1-5; no clear D. With 3 bases removed from V and 3 bases from J, the gap between germline ends came to 9 bases. CDR3 length equals 13 residues. Germline lookup yields CDR1 DFQATT and CDR2 SNEGSKA (reference sequence). CDR3: CSASRQVNQPQHF. The CDR3 DNA reads TGCAGTGCTAGTCGCCAGGTCAATCAGCCCCAGCATTTT.

As DNA, the CDR3 is TGTGCCAGCAGCTTAACTATGAACACTGAAGCTTTCTTT. This encodes CASSLTMNTEAFF. The V and J genes are TRBV7-8 and TRBJ1-1, with D unresolved. Germline V CDR1 and CDR2: SGHVS, FQNEAQ. V was clipped by 2 bases and J by 0 bases, with 4 bases between them. The CDR3 spans 13 residues.

This chain joins TRBV12-5 and TRBJ2-7, with 8 bases that match TRBD2. This CDR3 region has 12 residues. Germline CDR1 is LGHNT and CDR2 is FRNRAP. Trimming at V came to 6 bases and at J to 6 bases, leaving 4 bases not matched to a gene. CDR3 region: CASGPGGSEQYF. The CDR3 DNA reads TGTGCTAGTGGGCCGGGAGGGTCCGAGCAGTACTTC.

CDR3 sequence reads: CANPAKGGKQSSNEQFF. In nucleotides, the CDR3 is TGTGCCAACCCCGCGAAAGGCGGGAAACAGTCTAGCAATGAGCAGTTCTTC. This rearrangement joins TRBV21-1 to TRBJ2-1; the tabulated D call, TRBD2, remains unverified against the DNA. TRBV21-1 is a pseudogene locus. There are 17 residues in the CDR3.

This chain uses TRBV12-3 or TRBV12-4 with TRBJ2-5, with a possible D match to TRBD2 (6 bases). V shed 6 bases and J shed 5 bases, with 10 bases lying between them. This CDR3 region has 12 residues. The CDR3: CASREGGETQYF. CDR3 coding DNA: TGTGCCAGCAGGGAGGGAGGTGAGACCCAGTACTTC.

This clone was found a few times. The chain is built from TRBV29-1 and TRBJ1-4, with a weak D call TRBD1 (5 bases). The CDR3 loop spans 13 amino acids. V was shortened by 4 bases and J by 5 bases, with 11 bases between the two germline ends. Per germline, CDR1 SQVTM and CDR2 ANQGSEA. CDR3 coding DNA: TGCAGCGTTGGGGGCAGCAAAAATGAAAAACTGTTTTTT. Its translation: CSVGGSKNEKLFF.